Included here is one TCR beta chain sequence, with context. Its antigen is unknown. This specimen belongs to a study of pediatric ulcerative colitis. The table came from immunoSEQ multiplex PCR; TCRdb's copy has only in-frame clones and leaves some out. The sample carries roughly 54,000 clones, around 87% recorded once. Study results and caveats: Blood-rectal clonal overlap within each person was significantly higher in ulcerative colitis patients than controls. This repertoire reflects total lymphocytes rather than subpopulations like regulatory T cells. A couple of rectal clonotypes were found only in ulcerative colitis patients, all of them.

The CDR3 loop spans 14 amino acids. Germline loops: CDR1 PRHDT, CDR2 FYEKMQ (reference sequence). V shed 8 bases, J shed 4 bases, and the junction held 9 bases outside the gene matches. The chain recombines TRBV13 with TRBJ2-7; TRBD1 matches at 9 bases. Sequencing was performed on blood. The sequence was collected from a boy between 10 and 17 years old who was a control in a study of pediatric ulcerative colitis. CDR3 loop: CASRGQGKRYEQYF. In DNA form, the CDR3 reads TGTGCCAGCCGCGGACAGGGGAAGAGGTACGAGCAGTACTTC.